The clone carrying this T cell receptor (beta chain) was picked up a small number of times. Its specificity is not known. Generation of TCR beta libraries employed quantitative 5'-RACE incorporating molecular barcodes. TCRdb processed the 5' RACE reads anew with MiXCR; each CDR3 protein has one entry. The repertoire has roughly 700,000 distinct CDR3 sequences, under 20% of them found once; the top ten carry roughly a fifth. This sample was taken from a study of CD8 T cells in ankylosing spondylitis. General study points: Significant enrichment of disease-linked clones was reportedly seen in matched ankylosing spondylitis synovial fluid. In synovial fluid and blood from reactive arthritis, some motif variants were previously reported. Apparently characteristic of ankylosing spondylitis blood was a TCR beta motif (about eight highly homologous variants).

Trimming took off 3 bases at V and 0 bases at J, with 11 bases between the two ends. The CDR3 totals 15 residues. This clonotype originated in a male donor with ankylosing spondylitis. What was sequenced was blood, either unsorted or a sorted T cell fraction (not recorded which). The chain carries TRBV12-3 or TRBV12-4 and TRBJ2-5; D perhaps matches TRBD2 (5 bases). The CDR3 protein is CASSLRGPNQETQYF. The CDR3 DNA follows: TGTGCCAGCAGTTTGCGAGGGCCCAACCAAGAGACCCAGTACTTC.